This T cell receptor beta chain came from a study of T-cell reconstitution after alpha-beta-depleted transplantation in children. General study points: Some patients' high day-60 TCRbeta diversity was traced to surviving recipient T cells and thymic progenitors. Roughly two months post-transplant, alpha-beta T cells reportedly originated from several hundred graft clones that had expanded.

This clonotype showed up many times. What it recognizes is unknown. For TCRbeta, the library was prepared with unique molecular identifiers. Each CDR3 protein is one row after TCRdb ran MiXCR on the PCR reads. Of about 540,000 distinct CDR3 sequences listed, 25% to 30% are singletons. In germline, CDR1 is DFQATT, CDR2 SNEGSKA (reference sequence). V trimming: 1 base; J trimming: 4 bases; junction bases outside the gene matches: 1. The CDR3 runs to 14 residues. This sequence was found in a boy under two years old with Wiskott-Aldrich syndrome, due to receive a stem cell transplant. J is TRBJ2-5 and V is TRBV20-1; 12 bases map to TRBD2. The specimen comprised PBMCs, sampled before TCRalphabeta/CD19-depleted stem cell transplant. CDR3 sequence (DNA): TGCAGTGCTAGAGGACTAGCGGGAGTAGAGACCCAGTACTTC. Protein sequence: CSARGLAGVETQYF.